The entry below describes one T cell receptor beta chain. Its specificity is not known. This sample is drawn from a study of response to subunit inactivated influenza vaccine. General study results and limits: Authors suggested few new T cells are recruited by each seasonal influenza vaccination.

The V end was cut by 4 bases, the J end by 0 bases, with 12 bases between. The length of the CDR3 is 14 residues. CDR1 and CDR2 from the germline V gene are SQVTM and ANQGSEA. TCRdb passed the RT-PCR reads through MiXCR, listing each CDR3 protein once. The profile shows 500,000 or so distinct CDR3 sequences, about 15% of them singletons. The sequence came from a man between 50 and 75 years old who received an inactivated influenza vaccine. The starting material was CD4+ T cells sorted from PBMCs, obtained around 2 years after vaccination. This chain links TRBV29-1 with TRBJ1-1; no definite D call. In DNA form, the CDR3 reads TGCAGCGTTGGGAGACACACAATGAACACTGAAGCTTTCTTT. Protein sequence: CSVGRHTMNTEAFF. The variable domain in full, completed from reference TRBV29-1 and TRBJ1-1, reads SAVISQKPSRDICQRGTSLTIQCQVDSQVTMMFWYRQQPGQSLTLIATANQGSEATYESGFVIDKFPISRPNLTFSTLTVSNMSPEDSSIYLCSVGRHTMNTEAFFGQGTRLTVV.